The 2 T cell receptor beta chains below were found in one sample sequenced in a study of identical twins. One entry per CDR3 protein results from TCRdb running MiXCR on the 5' RACE reads. The sample consists of about 200,000 distinct CDR3 sequences, about a sixth of them appearing once. The same specimen was also included in a second study, on T cells expressing NK-cell markers.

The sequenced sample was CD8+ T cells sorted from blood. The receptors stem from a woman younger than 35 in good health.

This sequence joins TRBV6-5 and TRBJ2-1; 7 bases match TRBD2. CDR1 is MNHEY and CDR2 is SVGAGI in the germline V gene. The CDR3 loop spans 14 amino acids. The ends lost 3 bases at V and 8 bases at J; junction bases unmatched: 7. In nucleotides, the CDR3 is TGTGCCAGCAGTTATTCACTAGCGAGGGATGAGCAGTTCTTC. The encoded protein is CASSYSLARDEQFF.

This clonotype was observed a handful of times. The chain couples TRBV30 to TRBJ2-1, with no clear D. The V and J ends lost 8 bases and 3 bases respectively, with 14 bases between them. The CDR3 is 13 amino acids. Germline loops: CDR1 GTSNPN, CDR2 SVGIG (reference sequence). CDR3 nucleotides: TGTGCCACCGCTGGCTGGGGCTACAATGAGCAGTTCTTC. This gives the protein CATAGWGYNEQFF. The full variable domain, completed using reference TRBV30 and TRBJ2-1, is SQTIHQWPATLVQPVGSPLSLECTVEGTSNPNLYWYRQAAGRGLQLLFYSVGIGQISSEVPQNLSASRPQDRQFILSSKKLLLSDSGFYLCATAGWGYNEQFFGPGTRLTVL.